This TCR beta chain was documented in a study of blood T cell repertoires in COVID-19 (dated by TCRdb to 2020 to 2022). For context, the study as a whole: The collaborator samples originated in the United States, Italy and Spain and spanned the acute and convalescent phases of COVID-19. The material from the prospective study consisted of cDNA or gDNA derived from T cells, B-cell-depleted T cells, or PBMCs. Deeply sampled blood TCRbeta repertoires from subjects exposed to, actively infected with, or recovered from COVID-19 were included in the dataset. The repertoires were released in a freely available public database meant as a resource for research on the immune response to SARS-CoV-2. The samples were drawn from two sources: the first 160 participants of the ongoing ImmuneRACE study, and 1,254 subjects contributed by 6 global collaborators. Nearly every sample came with metadata listing a de-identified subject ID, COVID-19 status, age in years and sex. HLA class I and class II types, where available, came from metadata supplied by the sample provider rather than from assay-based typing.

TCRbeta CDR3 regions were amplified from genomic DNA by means of the immunoSEQ Assay, a bias-controlled multiplex PCR. In the authors' own workflow: Nucleated cell counts per sample were estimated from amplification of reference gene primers within the assay. To quantify the absolute abundance of each unique TCRbeta CDR3 rearrangement, sequence reads were collapsed and filtered. For each sample, productive Simpson clonality was calculated by taking the square root of Simpson's diversity index across productive rearrangements. Not all clones reach the TCRdb copy of this immuneACCESS table, which keeps in-frame sequences only. Checked studies attribute under half of the gap to unresolved V genes and leave the rest unexplained. V and J calls and clone size are as listed in that table; D and trimming were resolved from the DNA. Across this sample there are under 350,000 clones, with around 89% seen only once. The top ten constitute approximately 4.2% of the sample.

Collaborating institutions collected whole blood in K2EDTA tubes following their own protocols. For TCRbeta analysis, collaborator samples were shipped as frozen whole blood, as isolated PBMCs, or as DNA extracted from either sample type. On this clone itself: Its antigen target is currently unknown. Base qualities are not provided; no much larger clone lies one nucleotide away.

According to the germline V gene, CDR1 reads KGHSH and CDR2 reads LQKENI. The CDR3 spans 15 residues, from the cysteine through the phenylalanine. CDR3 DNA is the only sequence kept; it has 45 bases, read in frame from the first base. Trimming leaves V shorter by 5 bases and J shorter by 4 bases, with the junction holding 8 bases beyond the gene matches. What the study reported, not specific to this receptor: The quantity of clinical and demographic metadata differed by source and by participant and was supplied without curation.

What was sequenced was peripheral blood. This sequence uses TRBV18 and TRBJ2-1; TRBD1 matches 7 bases in the middle. The TCR was taken from a man aged 35 to 55 with acute or convalescent COVID-19. The CDR3: CASSTTGDGYNEQFF. The DNA reads TGTGCCAGCTCAACAACAGGGGACGGGTACAATGAGCAGTTCTTC.